One and the same sample provided the 15 T cell receptor beta chains below, sequenced in a study of Ad26.COV2.S vaccination and SARS-CoV-2 variants. Treatment here: approximately 18 received Ad26.COV2.S at low or high dose, single or two shots; 5 received placebo; per-sample allocation not given. Sampling occurred on day 63 after the first vaccine or placebo injection. The method was immunoSEQ multiplex PCR; TCRdb's version includes in-frame clones alone and lacks a portion of them. The table includes fewer than 600,000 clones, 80% to 90% detected once. The sample consisted of peripheral blood, taken in a trial of Ad26.COV2.S vaccine versus placebo. Receptors originate from a person between 18 and 65 years old who received the Ad26.COV2.S COVID-19 vaccine or a placebo.

V usage is TRBV25-1 and J usage is TRBJ1-4, with D hard to call. The length of the CDR3 is 13 residues. Germline-derived CDR1 and CDR2 are MGHDK and SYGVNS. The V and J ends lost 5 bases and 0 bases respectively, with 4 bases between them. The CDR3 here is CASSFATNEKLFF. CDR3 DNA sequence: TGTGCCAGCAGTTTCGCAACTAATGAAAAACTGTTTTTT.

The V call is TRBV2, the J call TRBJ2-1, with D maybe TRBD2 (6 bases). Germline V lookup: CDR1 SNHLY, CDR2 FYNNEI. The CDR3 totals 15 residues. V lost 7 bases and J 4 bases, leaving 17 bases between the germline ends. The CDR3 spells CASISGLDLYNEQFF. The CDR3 nucleotides are TGTGCCAGCATTTCGGGACTTGACCTATACAATGAGCAGTTCTTC.

The chain couples TRBV3-1 (or the pseudogene TRBV3-2) to TRBJ2-1; TRBD2 is a possible D gene (6 bases). Trimming took 0 bases from V and 10 from J, leaving 10 bases between them. This CDR3 comprises 13 residues. The germline gives CDR1 LGHDT, CDR2 YNNKEL (reference sequence). This chain's CDR3 is CASSQDRRDEQFF. For the CDR3, the DNA is TGTGCCAGCAGCCAAGACAGGAGGGACGAGCAGTTCTTC.

The V gene is TRBV6-5, the J gene TRBJ1-1; 9 bases align to TRBD1. CDR3 length: 14 residues. Germline loops: CDR1 MNHEY, CDR2 SVGAGI. J was trimmed by 0 bases and V by 8 bases; bases with no gene match: 4. CDR3 loop: CASEGTGMNTEAFF. DNA of the CDR3: TGTGCCAGCGAAGGGACAGGGATGAACACTGAAGCTTTCTTT.

The rearrangement joins TRBV2 to TRBJ2-7, with TRBD2 as a possible D gene (5 bases). Germline CDR1 reads SNHLY; CDR2 reads FYNNEI. Trimming took 9 bases from V and 5 from J, leaving 14 bases between them. The CDR3 consists of 12 residues. The CDR3 sequence: CARTSFGDEQYF. CDR3 nucleotides: TGTGCCAGAACTTCTTTCGGGGACGAGCAGTACTTC.

The gene calls are TRBV7-3 and TRBJ2-2, with D unclear. From germline, CDR1 is SGHTA and CDR2 FQGTGA. This CDR3 comprises 13 residues. Between the trimmed V and J ends, which lost 1 base and 6 bases, there was a span of 6 bases. CDR3: CASSLKVAGELFF. The CDR3 DNA reads TGTGCCAGCAGCTTAAAAGTCGCCGGGGAGCTGTTTTTT.

The gene calls are TRBV11-2 and TRBJ2-7; maybe TRBD2 (6 bases). In germline, CDR1 is SGHAT, CDR2 FQNNGV. The CDR3 has 13 amino acids. V was cut by 5 bases and J by 5 bases, with 13 bases left in between. DNA for the CDR3: TGTGCCAGCAGCCCGGGAGTGTCCCACGAGCAGTACTTC. Translated, it gives CASSPGVSHEQYF.

The chain employs TRBV20-1 and TRBJ1-5; D is unresolved. Germline assignment: CDR1 DFQATT and CDR2 SNEGSKA (reference sequence). The CDR3 consists of 15 residues. V was shortened by 3 bases and J by 1 base, with 13 bases between the two germline ends. Written as DNA, the CDR3 is TGCAGTGCTAGTTGGGCCTCGGGGAGCAATCAGCCCCAGCATTTT. It specifies CSASWASGSNQPQHF.

The V and J genes are TRBV9 and TRBJ1-1; D not certain. The CDR3 runs to 13 residues. CDR1 SGDLS and CDR2 YYNGEE come from the germline V gene. Trimming stripped 0 bases from V and 2 bases from J, with 5 bases between. CDR3 amino acids: CASSVDSNTEAFF. The DNA of the CDR3 is TGTGCCAGCAGCGTAGACAGTAACACTGAAGCTTTCTTT. Combining the CDR3 with reference TRBV9 and TRBJ1-1 gives the whole variable domain DSGVTQTPKHLITATGQRVTLRCSPRSGDLSVYWYQQSLDQGLQFLIQYYNGEERAKGNILERFSAQQFPDLHSELNLSSLELGDSALYFCASSVDSNTEAFFGQGTRLTVV.

V and J are TRBV27 and TRBJ2-7; 9 nucleotides align to TRBD1. The CDR3 is 14 residues long. Germline V gene data show CDR1 as MNHEY and CDR2 as SMNVEV (reference sequence). J was trimmed by 3 bases and V by 6 bases; bases with no gene match: 6. The CDR3 spells CASRPGQGVYEQYF. The CDR3 region has the DNA TGTGCCAGCAGACCGGGACAGGGTGTCTACGAGCAGTACTTC.

This chain connects TRBV27 to TRBJ1-2, with 8 bases matching TRBD1. There are 14 residues in the CDR3. CDR1 MNHEY and CDR2 SMNVEV come from the germline V gene (reference sequence). J gave up 5 bases and V 6 bases, and 8 bases lay outside the gene matches. Written as DNA, the CDR3 is TGTGCCAGCAGGACCGGACAGGGCGGGTATGGCTACACCTTC. Translating it yields CASRTGQGGYGYTF.

The rearrangement joins TRBV6-2 or TRBV6-3 to TRBJ1-2; D is undetermined. Looked up from germline, CDR1 is MNHEY and CDR2 is SVGEGT. The CDR3 is 11 amino acids. V lost 2 bases to trimming and J lost 8 bases, with 6 bases between them. CDR3 in DNA: TGTGCCAGCAGTTACCCCCCGGGCTACACCTTC. It yields the protein CASSYPPGYTF.

This chain links TRBV7-3 with TRBJ2-1; 15 bases line up with TRBD2. Germline V CDR1 and CDR2: SGHTA, FQGTGA. The ends lost 5 bases at V and 8 bases at J; junction bases unmatched: 10. This CDR3 spans 17 amino acids. CDR3 nucleotide sequence: TGTGCCAGCAGCACTGGACTAGCGGGAGGGCGAGGGGATGAGCAGTTCTTC. Amino acid sequence: CASSTGLAGGRGDEQFF.

The CDR3 sequence is CATSLRNRGPQHF. The CDR3 DNA is TGTGCCACCAGCCTAAGAAACAGGGGGCCCCAGCATTTT. The rearrangement links TRBV15 to TRBJ1-5, with TRBD1 identical over 7 bases. The J segment lost 9 bases and the V segment lost 5 bases, leaving 7 bases of the junction unmatched. Germline V CDR1 and CDR2: LNHNV, YYDKDF (reference sequence). The CDR3 has 13 amino acids.

The chain employs TRBV7-2 and TRBJ2-1; tentative D call: TRBD2 (5 bases). Trimming pared 1 base from V and 4 bases from J, leaving 11 bases between. This CDR3 has 15 residues. Germline V gene lookup returns CDR1 SGHTA and CDR2 FQGNSA. The CDR3, as DNA: TGTGCCAGCAGCTTAGGGCTAGCCCAATACAATGAGCAGTTCTTC. It codes for CASSLGLAQYNEQFF.